The rows below give T cell receptor beta chains drawn from one sample of a study of early T cells in non-severe SARS-CoV-2 infection. TCRdb passed the 5' RACE reads through MiXCR, listing each CDR3 protein once. The top ten hold 3% to 4.5% of the sample, which has tens of thousands of distinct CDR3 sequences, 6.2% seen once. The source material was whole blood. The receptors were sampled from an adult who was a healthcare worker with PCR-confirmed SARS-CoV-2 infection or an uninfected control (not recorded which). Each CDR3 is given with its conserved first and last residue. The order of the fields is clone size, V gene, J gene, CDR3 protein. Clone size is stated in some rows and not others, as once, few, many or a class when expanded.

>many|TRBV6-2/TRBV6-3|TRBJ2-1
CASSPGQGLEYEQFF
>many|TRBV29-1|TRBJ1-4
CSVGWRKNEKLFF
>NA|TRBV6-5|TRBJ2-1
CASRTPKSGGGNEQFF
>NA|TRBV20-1|TRBJ2-3
CSARAPGTAVSTDTQYF
>NA|TRBV6-2/TRBV6-3|TRBJ2-2
CASSDRGVTGELFF
>few|TRBV11-2|TRBJ2-3
CASSLNPSHPDTQYF
>many|TRBV15|TRBJ2-1
CATSTRTSGGNEQFF
>many|TRBV27|TRBJ2-5
CASGRRETGGTQYF
>NA|TRBV20-1|TRBJ1-1
CSARVFLTEAFF
>few|TRBV20-1|TRBJ2-3
CSADGLARGTDTQYF
>many|TRBV5-1|TRBJ1-1
CASSPLLTLMNTEAFF
>NA|TRBV28|TRBJ2-1
CASSPRGAPSVNEQFF
>NA|TRBV7-9|TRBJ2-1
CASSPMYNEQFF
>many|TRBV19|TRBJ2-6
CASSISGSGANVLTF
>NA|TRBV11-2|TRBJ1-1
CASNRPGLQNTEAFF
>many|TRBV5-5|TRBJ2-2
CASSQTDRGPVNTGELFF
>many|TRBV28|TRBJ2-7
CASSLPTSGRGEQYF
>many|TRBV5-1|TRBJ1-3
CASSFGGRDTIYF
>NA|TRBV4-3|TRBJ1-1
CASSQIRGLGTEAFF
>few|TRBV2|TRBJ2-3
CAASVGQPGSTDTQYF
>many|TRBV25-1|TRBJ1-2
CASSELGRGYYGYTF
>many|TRBV20-1|TRBJ2-4
CSAPSQGKNIQYF
>many|TRBV2|TRBJ2-1
CASIGRGWQFF
>few|TRBV20-1|TRBJ2-1
CSARDAGTANEQFF
>many|TRBV27|TRBJ2-1
CASSLSGGHSEQFF
>few|TRBV12-3/TRBV12-4|TRBJ2-7
CATRPGLGAGEQYF
>many|TRBV6-2/TRBV6-3|TRBJ2-5
CATFSYRAGVKETQYF
>NA|TRBV4-2|TRBJ2-1
CASSQGGFAANEQFF
>few|TRBV5-8|TRBJ2-3
CASSLGASTSGGADTQYF
>many|TRBV18|TRBJ2-5
CASSPPERPTGTQYF
>many|TRBV19|TRBJ1-5
CASSILTNSNQPQHF
>few|TRBV6-2/TRBV6-3|TRBJ2-3
CASSYGSYTDTQYF
>NA|TRBV14|TRBJ1-1
CASSQGLGATARTEAFF
>many|TRBV28|TRBJ1-5
CASLVGGGQPQHF
>many|TRBV6-5|TRBJ2-4
CASSYSWTGSKNIQYF
>few|TRBV5-1|TRBJ2-7
CASSFRQGVNEQYF
>many|TRBV19|TRBJ2-7
CASSITLAGGAYEQYF
>NA|TRBV28|TRBJ2-3
CASRRGVEPDTQYF
>few|TRBV2|TRBJ2-5
CASTLVQETQYF
>few|TRBV7-9|TRBJ2-7
CASSLPGLYEQYF
>NA|TRBV6-2/TRBV6-3|TRBJ1-2
CASSSRASGNYGYTF
>NA|TRBV15|TRBJ2-1
CATSWRRNEQFF
>many|TRBV19|TRBJ1-5
CASSPGTGGGFSQPQHF
>many|TRBV20-1|TRBJ2-7
CSAVPGGGEQYF
>many|TRBV12-3/TRBV12-4|TRBJ1-2
CASSHRDRAYGYTF
>few|TRBV5-6|TRBJ1-6
CASSRPGTGYNSPLHF